This T cell receptor (beta chain) was retrieved from a study of T cell changes during pregnancy in multiple sclerosis. Measured with immunoSEQ multiplex PCR; TCRdb has only the in-frame clones, and not every one. This sample has about 44,000 clones, with approximately 92% found just once. The CDR3 runs to 14 residues. Germline lookup yields CDR1 SGHRS and CDR2 YFSETQ. Sequences were derived from CD4+ T cells from peripheral blood mononuclear cells, sampled in the first trimester of pregnancy. This TCR came from a female donor with multiple sclerosis, enrolled in a pregnancy study. The chain couples TRBV5-1 to TRBJ2-5, with TRBD2 matching over 8 bases. Gene TRBJ2-7 matches the end of the DNA better, so the J call may be wrong. CDR3 sequence (DNA): TGCGCCAGCAGCTTGATGGGACTAGCCTACGAGCAGTACTTC. As protein: CASSLMGLAYEQYF.